A selection of T cell receptor beta chains follows, all from one sample in a study of regulatory T cells in long-lasting Graves disease. From the multiplex PCR reads, TCRdb called clonotypes with MiXCR, one entry per CDR3 protein. Among about 470,000 distinct CDR3 sequences listed, more than 20% were seen once. The specimen was peripheral blood mononuclear cells (PBMCs), collected when the disease was refractory, from a patient treated with antithyroid drugs. These receptors came from a female donor with Graves disease. Each CDR3 is given with its conserved first and last residue. Fields, in order: V gene, clone size, D gene, J gene, CDR3 DNA, CDR3 protein. A D gene is named only where the DNA matches it firmly. The size of a clone is reported for some rows only, either as once, few or many, or as a class for expanded clones.

V gene: TRBV9
clone size: NA
D gene: NA
J gene: TRBJ2-7
CDR3 DNA: TGTGCCAGCAGCGTGGATTTCTTCTCCTACGAGCAGTACTTC
CDR3 protein: CASSVDFFSYEQYF

V gene: TRBV6-1
clone size: NA
D gene: NA
J gene: TRBJ1-1
CDR3 DNA: TGTGCCAGCAGTGGGAGGGCCGGACGAACTGAAGCTTTCTTT
CDR3 protein: CASSGRAGRTEAFF

V gene: TRBV28
clone size: many
D gene: NA
J gene: TRBJ2-7
CDR3 DNA: TGTGCCTCCCGGACGGTGCCCTACGAGCAGTACTTC
CDR3 protein: CASRTVPYEQYF

V gene: TRBV15
clone size: many
D gene: NA
J gene: TRBJ1-2
CDR3 DNA: TGTGCCACCAGCGCTGACAGGACGGATGGCTACACCTTC
CDR3 protein: CATSADRTDGYTF

V gene: TRBV12-3/TRBV12-4
clone size: NA
D gene: TRBD2
J gene: TRBJ2-7
CDR3 DNA: TGTGCCAGCAGTCTTAACCAGCGGGAGACCTCCTACGAGCAGTACTTC
CDR3 protein: CASSLNQRETSYEQYF

V gene: TRBV29-1
clone size: NA
D gene: NA
J gene: TRBJ2-7
CDR3 DNA: TGCAGCGTTGAAAAAATGCAGGGCTCGGGTGAAGAGCAGTACTTC
CDR3 protein: CSVEKMQGSGEEQYF

V gene: TRBV28
clone size: many
D gene: NA
J gene: TRBJ2-7
CDR3 DNA: TGTGCCATCGGTACAGGGATTCCCTACGAGCAGTACTTC
CDR3 protein: CAIGTGIPYEQYF

V gene: TRBV5-1
clone size: NA
D gene: NA
J gene: TRBJ2-7
CDR3 DNA: TGCGCCAGCAGTGGGGGGACCACCTACGAGCAGTACTTC
CDR3 protein: CASSGGTTYEQYF

V gene: TRBV6-1
clone size: NA
D gene: NA
J gene: TRBJ2-7
CDR3 DNA: TGTGCCAGCAGTCACGGGATACCCTACGAGCAGTACTTC
CDR3 protein: CASSHGIPYEQYF

V gene: TRBV11-2
clone size: few
D gene: TRBD1
J gene: TRBJ1-3
CDR3 DNA: TGTGCCAGCAGCTTCCCGATTTGGGACAGCTTTGGAAACACCATATATTTT
CDR3 protein: CASSFPIWDSFGNTIYF

V gene: TRBV28
clone size: few
D gene: TRBD2
J gene: TRBJ2-2
CDR3 DNA: TGTGCCAGTAAAGAGCGGGAACTAAACACCGGGGAGCTGTTTTTT
CDR3 protein: CASKERELNTGELFF

V gene: TRBV28
clone size: few
D gene: TRBD1
J gene: TRBJ2-7
CDR3 DNA: TGTGCCAGCAGTTTCCGGGACAGGGGGTCTGAGCAGTACTTC
CDR3 protein: CASSFRDRGSEQYF

V gene: TRBV3-1
clone size: few
D gene: TRBD2
J gene: TRBJ2-4
CDR3 DNA: TGTGCCAGCAGCCATCTAGCGGGAGGGGCGGCCAAAAACATTCAGTACTTC
CDR3 protein: CASSHLAGGAAKNIQYF

V gene: TRBV3-1
clone size: few
D gene: TRBD1
J gene: TRBJ2-2
CDR3 DNA: TGTGCCAGCACTGGGACAGAAGACACCGGGGAGCTGTTTTTT
CDR3 protein: CASTGTEDTGELFF

V gene: TRBV12-3/TRBV12-4
clone size: NA
D gene: NA
J gene: TRBJ2-1
CDR3 DNA: TGTGCCAGCAGTTTAGCGGCGGGGTATCATGAGCAGTTCTTC
CDR3 protein: CASSLAAGYHEQFF

V gene: TRBV15
clone size: NA
D gene: NA
J gene: TRBJ2-3
CDR3 DNA: TGTGCCACCAGCAGAGATGATAGCACAGATACGCAGTATTTT
CDR3 protein: CATSRDDSTDTQYF

V gene: TRBV7-9
clone size: NA
D gene: TRBD1
J gene: TRBJ1-4
CDR3 DNA: TGTGCCAGCAGAAGGACAGGGCTGGATGAAAAACTGTTTTTT
CDR3 protein: CASRRTGLDEKLFF

V gene: TRBV28
clone size: many
D gene: NA
J gene: TRBJ1-1
CDR3 DNA: TGTGCCAGCAGTTTATTTGGGGGCAGAACTGAAGCTTTCTTT
CDR3 protein: CASSLFGGRTEAFF

V gene: TRBV18
clone size: few
D gene: TRBD1
J gene: TRBJ2-2
CDR3 DNA: TGTGCCAGCTCACCTACGACAGGGGTCTACACCGGGGAGCTGTTTTTT
CDR3 protein: CASSPTTGVYTGELFF

V gene: TRBV7-9
clone size: NA
D gene: NA
J gene: TRBJ2-2
CDR3 DNA: TGTGCCAGCAGCTTCCCGACAGGGGGCGATGAGGGACTAGCCCCTAACACCGGGGAGCTGTTTTTT
CDR3 protein: CASSFPTGGDEGLAPNTGELFF

V gene: TRBV29-1
clone size: many
D gene: NA
J gene: TRBJ2-7
CDR3 DNA: TGCAGCGTCCACGGGACAACCTACGAGCAGTACTTC
CDR3 protein: CSVHGTTYEQYF

V gene: TRBV2
clone size: many
D gene: TRBD1
J gene: TRBJ2-5
CDR3 DNA: TGTGCCAGCACACAGGGGAGTGTGACCCAGTACTTC
CDR3 protein: CASTQGSVTQYF

V gene: TRBV7-2
clone size: few
D gene: NA
J gene: TRBJ1-3
CDR3 DNA: TGTGCCAGCAGCCCCCTGGGAGTCGGAGCGGGCTCTGGAAACACCATATATTTT
CDR3 protein: CASSPLGVGAGSGNTIYF

V gene: TRBV28
clone size: many
D gene: NA
J gene: TRBJ2-7
CDR3 DNA: TGTGCCAGCAGTTTAAGAGTCTACGAGCAGTACTTC
CDR3 protein: CASSLRVYEQYF

V gene: TRBV2
clone size: many
D gene: NA
J gene: TRBJ1-3
CDR3 DNA: TGTGCCAGCATCGGGCCAACGAACACCATATATTTT
CDR3 protein: CASIGPTNTIYF

V gene: TRBV6-2/TRBV6-3
clone size: many
D gene: NA
J gene: TRBJ1-1
CDR3 DNA: TGTGCCAGCAGTGAAGACTCACTTGAAGCTTTCTTT
CDR3 protein: CASSEDSLEAFF

V gene: TRBV11-1
clone size: NA
D gene: NA
J gene: TRBJ2-7
CDR3 DNA: TGTGCCAGCAGCCTACCCCTCGATGGTAGCGCCTACGAGCAGTACTTC
CDR3 protein: CASSLPLDGSAYEQYF

V gene: TRBV6-1
clone size: many
D gene: NA
J gene: TRBJ1-2
CDR3 DNA: TGTGCCAGCAGTGTACGTACAGATAACTATGGCTACACCTTC
CDR3 protein: CASSVRTDNYGYTF

V gene: TRBV6-1
clone size: many
D gene: TRBD1
J gene: TRBJ1-5
CDR3 DNA: TGTGCCAGCAGTGATGGGACAGGTGAACATTTT
CDR3 protein: CASSDGTGEHF

V gene: TRBV19
clone size: NA
D gene: TRBD1
J gene: TRBJ2-5
CDR3 DNA: TGTGCCAGTAGCCCACAGGGGGTAATGCAAGAGACCCAGTACTTC
CDR3 protein: CASSPQGVMQETQYF

V gene: TRBV3-1
clone size: few
D gene: NA
J gene: TRBJ2-2
CDR3 DNA: TGTGCCAGCAGCCAAGCCTTTAACACCGGGGAGCTGTTTTTT
CDR3 protein: CASSQAFNTGELFF

V gene: TRBV27
clone size: NA
D gene: NA
J gene: TRBJ1-6
CDR3 DNA: TGTGCCAGCAGTTGGAAACAGGGACTTAATTCACCCCTCCACTTT
CDR3 protein: CASSWKQGLNSPLHF

V gene: TRBV5-1
clone size: few
D gene: NA
J gene: TRBJ2-1
CDR3 DNA: TGCGCCAGCAGCCCCTTGACTGGGGGAACTTACAATGAGCAGTTCTTC
CDR3 protein: CASSPLTGGTYNEQFF

V gene: TRBV5-1
clone size: few
D gene: TRBD2
J gene: TRBJ2-7
CDR3 DNA: TGCGCCAGCAGCAAGGGACTAGAAGCGTGGGAGCAGTACTTC
CDR3 protein: CASSKGLEAWEQYF

V gene: TRBV7-2
clone size: NA
D gene: TRBD2
J gene: TRBJ2-3
CDR3 DNA: TGTGCCAGCACCATAGGCGCGGCGGGAGGGGAAGATACGCAGTATTTT
CDR3 protein: CASTIGAAGGEDTQYF

V gene: TRBV6-2/TRBV6-3
clone size: NA
D gene: NA
J gene: TRBJ1-5
CDR3 DNA: TGTGCCAGCAGTTGCGGGGCTGGACGGTTCGATCAGCCCCAGCATTTT
CDR3 protein: CASSCGAGRFDQPQHF

V gene: TRBV14
clone size: NA
D gene: NA
J gene: TRBJ2-6
CDR3 DNA: TGTGCCAGCAGCCAACATCAGGGAATCCCCTCTGGGGCCAACGTCCTGACTTTC
CDR3 protein: CASSQHQGIPSGANVLTF